This T cell receptor (beta chain) was obtained from a study of blood T cell repertoires in COVID-19. TCRdb's table, derived via immunoSEQ multiplex PCR, lists solely in-frame clones and lacks some. The table records just over 300,000 clones, approximately 83% of them present only once. V lost 5 bases and J lost 3, with 14 bases in between. Germline V gene sequence: CDR1 SGDLS, CDR2 YYNGEE. The length of the CDR3 is 15 residues. The source is a man aged 25-40 years who had recovered from COVID-19. Sequenced: PBMCs or T cells enriched from blood (not recorded which). The gene calls are TRBV9 and TRBJ2-2; the D gene is possibly TRBD2 (5 bases). The CDR3 protein is CASSYAGQYTGELFF. The DNA for the CDR3 is TGTGCCAGCAGTTACGCGGGTCAGTACACCGGGGAGCTGTTTTTT.